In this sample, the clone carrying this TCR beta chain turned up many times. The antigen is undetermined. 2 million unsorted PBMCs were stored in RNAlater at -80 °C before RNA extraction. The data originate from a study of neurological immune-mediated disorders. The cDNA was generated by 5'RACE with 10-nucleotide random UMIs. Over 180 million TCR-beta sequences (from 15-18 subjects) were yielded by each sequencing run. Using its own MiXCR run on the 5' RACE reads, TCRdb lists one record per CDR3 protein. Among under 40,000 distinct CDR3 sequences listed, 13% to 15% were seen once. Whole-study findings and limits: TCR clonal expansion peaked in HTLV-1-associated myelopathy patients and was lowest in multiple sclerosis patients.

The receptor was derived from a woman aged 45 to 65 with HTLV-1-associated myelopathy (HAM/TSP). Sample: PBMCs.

Here the CDR3 reads CASSPQTGPYYGYTF. The CDR3 nucleotides are TGTGCCAGCAGCCCCCAGACAGGGCCTTACTATGGCTACACCTTC. The rearrangement joins TRBV9 to TRBJ1-2, with 7 bases matching TRBD1. With 4 bases clipped from V and 3 bases from J, the junction kept 9 bases outside the gene matches. From germline, CDR1 is SGDLS and CDR2 YYNGEE. This CDR3 contains 15 residues.